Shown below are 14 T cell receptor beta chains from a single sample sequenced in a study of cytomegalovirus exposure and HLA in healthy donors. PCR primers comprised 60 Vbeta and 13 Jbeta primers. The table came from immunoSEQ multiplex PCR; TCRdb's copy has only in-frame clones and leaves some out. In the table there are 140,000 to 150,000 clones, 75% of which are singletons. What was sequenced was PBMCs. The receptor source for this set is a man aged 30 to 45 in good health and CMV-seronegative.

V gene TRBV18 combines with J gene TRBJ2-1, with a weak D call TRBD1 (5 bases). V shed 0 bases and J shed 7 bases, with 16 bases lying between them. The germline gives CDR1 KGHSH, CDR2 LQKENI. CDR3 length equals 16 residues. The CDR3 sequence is CASSPPVGAAPNEQFF. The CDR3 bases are TGTGCCAGCTCACCACCGGTAGGGGCCGCCCCGAATGAGCAGTTCTTC.

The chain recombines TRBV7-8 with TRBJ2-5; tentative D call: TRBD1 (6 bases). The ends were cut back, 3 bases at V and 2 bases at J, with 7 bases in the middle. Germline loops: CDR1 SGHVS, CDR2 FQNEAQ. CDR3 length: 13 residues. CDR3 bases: TGTGCCAGCAGCTTGGACAGACAAGAGACCCAGTACTTC. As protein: CASSLDRQETQYF.

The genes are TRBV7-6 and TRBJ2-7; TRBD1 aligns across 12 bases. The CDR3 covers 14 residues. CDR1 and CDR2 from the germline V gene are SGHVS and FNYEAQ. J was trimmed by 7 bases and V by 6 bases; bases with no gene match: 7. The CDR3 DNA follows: TGTGCCAGCAGATCCGGGACAGGGGGCGAAGAGCAGTACTTC. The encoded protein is CASRSGTGGEEQYF.

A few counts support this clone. The chain's CDR3 is CASSSTGQGRKFF. The CDR3, as DNA: TGCGCCAGCAGCTCTACCGGACAGGGAAGAAAGTTCTTC. The V call is TRBV5-1, the J call TRBJ2-1, with TRBD1 matching over 8 bases. The germline gives CDR1 SGHRS, CDR2 YFSETQ. This CDR3 contains 13 residues. V trimming: 3 bases; J trimming: 14 bases; junction bases outside the gene matches: 10. The full variable domain, in which reference TRBV5-1 and TRBJ2-1 provide the parts outside the CDR3, is KAGVTQTPRYLIKTRGQQVTLSCSPISGHRSVSWYQQTPGQGLQFLFEYFSETQRNKGNFPGRFSGRQFSNSRSEMNVSTLELGDSALYLCASSSTGQGRKFFGPGTRLTVL.

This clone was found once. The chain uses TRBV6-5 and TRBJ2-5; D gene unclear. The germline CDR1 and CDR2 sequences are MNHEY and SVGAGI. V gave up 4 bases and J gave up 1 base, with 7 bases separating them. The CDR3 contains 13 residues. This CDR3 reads CASSFLPQETQYF. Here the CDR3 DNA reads TGTGCCAGCAGTTTTCTACCCCAAGAGACCCAGTACTTC.

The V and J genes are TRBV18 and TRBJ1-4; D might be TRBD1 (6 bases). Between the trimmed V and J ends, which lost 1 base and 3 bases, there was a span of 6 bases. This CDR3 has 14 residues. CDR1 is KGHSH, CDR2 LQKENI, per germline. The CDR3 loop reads CASSPRTANEKLFF. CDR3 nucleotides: TGTGCCAGCTCACCACGGACAGCTAATGAAAAACTGTTTTTT.

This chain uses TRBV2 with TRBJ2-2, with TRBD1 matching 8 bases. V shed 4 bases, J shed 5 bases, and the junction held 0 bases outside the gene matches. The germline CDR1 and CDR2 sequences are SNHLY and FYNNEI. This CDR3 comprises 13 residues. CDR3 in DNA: TGTGCCAGCAGTGGACAGGGGACCGGGGAGCTGTTTTTT. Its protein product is CASSGQGTGELFF.

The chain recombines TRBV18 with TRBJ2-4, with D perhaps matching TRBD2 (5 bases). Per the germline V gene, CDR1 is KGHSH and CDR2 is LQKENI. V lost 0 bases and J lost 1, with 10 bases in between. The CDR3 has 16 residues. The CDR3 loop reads CASSPPAGLAKNIQYF. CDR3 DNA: TGTGCCAGCTCACCACCGGCGGGTCTGGCCAAAAACATTCAGTACTTC.

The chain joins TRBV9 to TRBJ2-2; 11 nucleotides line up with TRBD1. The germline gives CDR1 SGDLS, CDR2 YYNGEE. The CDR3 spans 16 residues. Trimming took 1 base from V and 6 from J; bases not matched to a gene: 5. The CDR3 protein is CASSVTGTGGAGELFF. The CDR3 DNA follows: TGTGCCAGCAGCGTAACAGGGACAGGGGGAGCCGGGGAGCTGTTTTTT. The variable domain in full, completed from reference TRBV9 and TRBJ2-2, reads DSGVTQTPKHLITATGQRVTLRCSPRSGDLSVYWYQQSLDQGLQFLIQYYNGEERAKGNILERFSAQQFPDLHSELNLSSLELGDSALYFCASSVTGTGGAGELFFGEGSRLTVL.

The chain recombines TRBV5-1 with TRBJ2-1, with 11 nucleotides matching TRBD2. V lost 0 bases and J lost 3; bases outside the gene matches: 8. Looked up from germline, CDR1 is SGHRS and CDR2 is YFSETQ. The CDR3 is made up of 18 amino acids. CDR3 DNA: TGCGCCAGCAGCTTGGAGGTAGTACTAGCGGGGGTCTACAATGAGCAGTTCTTC. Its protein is CASSLEVVLAGVYNEQFF.

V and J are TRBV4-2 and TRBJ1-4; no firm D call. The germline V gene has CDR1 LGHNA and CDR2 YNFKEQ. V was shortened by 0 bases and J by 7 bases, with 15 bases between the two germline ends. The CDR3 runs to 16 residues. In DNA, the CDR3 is TGTGCCAGCAGCCAAGATCATCGGGGAACGGGTGAAAAACTGTTTTTT. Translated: CASSQDHRGTGEKLFF.

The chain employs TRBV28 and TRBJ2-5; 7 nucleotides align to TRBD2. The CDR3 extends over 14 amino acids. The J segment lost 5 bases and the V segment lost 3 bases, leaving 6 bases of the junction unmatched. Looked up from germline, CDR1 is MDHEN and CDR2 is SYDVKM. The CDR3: CASSFPGEGETQYF. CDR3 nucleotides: TGTGCCAGCAGTTTCCCCGGGGAGGGCGAGACCCAGTACTTC.

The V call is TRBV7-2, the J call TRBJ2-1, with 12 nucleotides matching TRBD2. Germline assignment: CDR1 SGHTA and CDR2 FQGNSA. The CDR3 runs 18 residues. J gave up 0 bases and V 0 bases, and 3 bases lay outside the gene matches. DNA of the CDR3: TGTGCCAGCAGCTTAGCGCCACTAGCGGGGGGCTCCTACAATGAGCAGTTCTTC. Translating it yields CASSLAPLAGGSYNEQFF.

In nucleotides, the CDR3 is TGTGCCAGCAGCTGGGGGACTAGCGGCCAAGAGACCCAGTACTTC. This translates into CASSWGTSGQETQYF. The chain carries TRBV11-2 and TRBJ2-5; TRBD2 aligns across 11 bases. V was clipped by 4 bases and J by 1 base; unmatched bases: 2. This CDR3 spans 15 amino acids. In germline, CDR1 is SGHAT, CDR2 FQNNGV.